This T cell receptor beta chain emerged from a study of cytomegalovirus exposure and HLA in healthy donors (dated by TCRdb to about 2017). At the level of the whole study: In an earlier analysis of approximately 640 of the donors, 276 Gb of sequence data and just under 120 million unique TCR beta sequences from about 179 million T cells were reported. High-throughput TCR immunosequencing, statistical association of individual TCRs with disease status, and machine learning were combined to predict cytomegalovirus infection status. A handful of DR-DQ haplotypes were handled as single units for association and clustering because linkage in the cohort was strong. A later analysis re-analyzed previously published TCR beta repertoires from 666 donors and added high-resolution HLA genotyping to study TCR occurrence patterns. An early release that covered 640 HLA-typed donors contained about 300 gigabases of sequencing data and some 87 million unique TCR sequences. The study was designed to test whether signatures of past pathogen exposure could be identified by cataloging public T cell receptors. On average, around 200,000 unique TCR beta nucleotide sequences were sequenced per donor among several hundred genotyped donors of the cohort, with 15% to 20% of those sequences being non-productive. Donor age, sex, ethnicity and CMV serostatus were compiled together with the repertoire data. All discovery cohort repertoires had been generated on a single sequencing platform. Among the 398 genotyped donors, approximately 77% belonged to the genetic ancestry cluster associated with self-reported Caucasian donors. The later analysis used no new phenotypic data to find candidate immune exposures, relying instead on TCR beta sequences and their occurrence across donors. Typing coverage differed by locus: A, B, C, DRB1 and DQB1 were typed in about 620-630 donors, DQA1 in 500 to 550, DPA1 in 606, and DPB1 in 472. Both class I and class II loci were covered by HLA typing, at four-digit resolution. In an earlier analysis of more than 550 of the donors, high-throughput TCR beta sequencing was used to judge whether each TCR beta V gene segment behaved as functional or pseudogenic. In a later genetic analysis, genome-wide SNP genotypes for about 65% of the 666 donors were used, and that subset was treated as a discovery cohort. Besides the first cohort of some 670 subjects, a separate validation cohort made up of 95 to 150 different subjects was used. The study profiled the T cell repertoires of about 720 subjects by immunosequencing and related them to cytomegalovirus serostatus.

The research as a whole found: The study listed 150 to 200 TCR beta chains as associated with cytomegalovirus. Correlated functional status among segregating V segments might reflect linkage disequilibrium, but an unknown experimental factor could not be ruled out. A cluster of highly shared sequence variants was judged likely to be a technical artifact of the sequencing pipeline. In vitro tests confirmed that a few of the cytomegalovirus-associated TCR beta chains recognize cytomegalovirus antigens. Immune exposure information for the cohort was limited to CMV serostatus. The presence/absence analyses assumed that sequencing depth was roughly uniform across donors, and that assumption may not be true. According to a later analysis, TCR association rates differed among HLA loci, with DRB1 alleles showing the most associated TCRs and HLA-C alleles showing the fewest. A further reported finding was that TCR beta sequences accurately predicted the HLA-A and HLA-B alleles for most subjects in the first cohort. Most CMV-associated TCR beta chains appeared to be HLA-restricted in a later analysis, and the HLA associations seemed to be driven largely by CMV exposure. Most TCR sequences were seen in very few donors, while some public TCRs were found in many individuals. Over 15 rarely observed V segments, including chromosome 9 orphons, were excluded from the earlier analysis of a few hundred of the donors because counts were too low. A later analysis associated 16,951 TCR beta sequences with specific HLA alleles at a false discovery rate of 0.05. According to the authors, the approach could potentially be generalized to other disease states and immunological phenotypes. Compared with the roughly 670-donor mean, donors in an Asian-associated ancestry cluster had fewer N-insertions in productive TCRs, according to a later genetic analysis. Some IMGT-functional V segments, including TRBV6-2 and TRBV6-3, could not be distinguished by the 87-base-pair reads and were therefore excluded. Cytomegalovirus status was reported to be diagnosed by the classifier with high specificity and sensitivity in both the original and validation cohorts. This cohort had only TCR beta chains sequenced, and the lack of alpha or paired-chain data limited which features could be detected. A later analysis reported that several top co-occurrence clusters appeared linked to parvovirus B19, influenza, CMV and Epstein-Barr virus. Broadly in line with IMGT annotations, most TCR beta V segments showed up in productive rearrangements about 87% or about 30% of the time in an earlier analysis of 587 of the donors. Assigning TCR associations to individual alleles was difficult when HLA alleles, especially DR and DQ, strongly co-occurred. Because some donors lacked HLA typing at each locus, the association tests relied only on the typed subset. In a later analysis, HLA-associated TCR beta chains showed more clonal expansion and lower generation probabilities than non-associated chains that were equally common. V-gene and J-gene trimming of TCR beta chains was associated with a missense DCLRE1C variant in a later genetic analysis, and the association was replicated in an independent cohort.

In total, 600 or so healthy bone marrow donors made up the cohort. All cohort members were sampled while nominally healthy, although unrecorded immune exposures were likely present. The donor tested CMV seropositive, placing the donor among the 289 seropositive members of the cohort. Every donor gave a peripheral blood sample, and the peripheral blood mononuclear cells from that sample were used for TCR beta sequencing. Genomic DNA was extracted from the blood cell samples with the Qiagen DNeasy Blood Extraction Kit. The junction carries 15 bases between V and J, which are trimmed by 4 bases and 4 bases respectively. According to the germline V gene, CDR1 reads MGHRA and CDR2 reads YSYEKL. The CDR3 holds 15 amino acids from the cysteine to the phenylalanine. Of the read, only the CDR3 DNA is kept; its 45 bases are in frame from base 1. Worth noting for this clone: The specificity of this receptor is unknown. Base qualities were left out, and no much larger clone turns up one base away.

Receptors were amplified or captured by the immunoSEQ multiplex PCR assay. A mixture of 60 forward primers for TCR Vbeta segments and 13 reverse primers for TCR Jbeta segments was used in the multiplex PCR. The CDR3 region of rearranged TCR beta genes was amplified from genomic DNA by a multiplex PCR assay. The Illumina HiSeq System was used to sequence the amplified TCR beta libraries as 87-base-pair reads. In the original analysis: A later analysis counted 75 million to 100 million unique TCR beta chains across the 650 to 700 repertoires, and roughly 10 million of these chains were shared by at least two donors. To remove PCR and sequencing errors, raw reads were error-corrected and collapsed into unique sequences using a nearest-neighbor algorithm that merged closely related sequences. Alignment of CDR3 sequences to IMGT reference sequences was used to assign V, D and J gene segments. For a sequence to be retained, a match of at least six nucleotides was required to both a V gene segment and a J gene segment. A rearrangement counted as productive if the CDR3 had no stop codons and remained in frame with V and J, and every other rearrangement counted as non-productive. CDR3 was defined according to IMGT convention as the region running from the second conserved V-encoded cysteine to the conserved J-encoded phenylalanine. In an earlier analysis of approximately 590 of the donors, sequences lacking an unambiguous match to a single V gene segment were excluded. An earlier analysis of a few hundred of the donors called V segments functional above 56.7% productive rearrangements and segregating when the between-donor standard deviation exceeded 5%. A statistical classification framework was built to diagnose cytomegalovirus status from the catalog of TCR beta chain sequences. A later analysis assigned V and J genes by comparing TCR nucleotide sequences with IMGT/GENE-DB human TR gene sequences. A later analysis assigned CDR3 sequences and most-parsimonious VDJ recombination scenarios with the TCRdist pipeline. In a later analysis, every TCR beta chain was defined by the combination of its CDR3 amino acid sequence and its V-gene family, and reads without a unique V-gene family were dropped. As a way to deal with suspected cross-contamination and a sequencing artifact, a later analysis dropped 592 nucleotide sequences that were highly shared and had low generation probability. In a later analysis, a clonal expansion index was calculated for each public chain from normalized within-repertoire ranks of inferred template counts. In a later analysis, generation probabilities were computed with a VDJ recombination model fitted to out-of-frame rearrangements, and the resulting probabilities were checked against IGoR. A later analysis scored TCR-TCR, TCR-HLA and TCR-CMV co-occurrence with hypergeometric tests, applying a repertoire-size bias correction to TCR pairs. To estimate false discovery rates, a later analysis permuted the HLA or CMV assignments 20 times. In a later analysis, co-occurring TCRs were grouped using DBSCAN, and TCRdist sequence similarity was added for clustering within HLA-allele-positive subsets. Repertoires with fewer than 30,000 or more than 120,000 public chains were left out of co-occurrence clustering, as were a few repertoires with anomalous nucleotide sharing. TCRdb stores this immuneACCESS table with in-frame sequences only. Part of the clones is absent; in the studies checked, under half of the shortfall reflects unresolved V genes, and no reason is known for the rest. V, J and clone size derive from that table, while D and trimming were established from the DNA sequence. The sample profile shows 140,000 to 150,000 clones; about 71% of them were found once. The ten largest clones add up to 2.1% of the sample.

The sequence is built from TRBV4-1 and TRBJ2-3, with a weak D call of TRBD2 (6 bases match). The source is a woman aged 55-69 years in good health and CMV-seropositive. Input material: PBMCs. The nucleotides read TGCGCCAGCAGCCGTCTAGGAGGGCCCTCAGATACGCAGTATTTT. Translated, this is CASSRLGGPSDTQYF.